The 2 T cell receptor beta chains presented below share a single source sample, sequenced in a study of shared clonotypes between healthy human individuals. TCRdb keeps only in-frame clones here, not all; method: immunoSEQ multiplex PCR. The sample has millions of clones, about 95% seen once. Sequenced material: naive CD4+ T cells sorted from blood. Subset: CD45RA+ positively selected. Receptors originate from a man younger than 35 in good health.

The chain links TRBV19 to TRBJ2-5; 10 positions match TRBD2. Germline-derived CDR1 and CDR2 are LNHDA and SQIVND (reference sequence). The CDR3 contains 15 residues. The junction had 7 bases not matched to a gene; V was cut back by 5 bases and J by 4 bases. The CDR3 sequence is CASSASGRGGETQYF. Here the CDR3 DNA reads TGTGCCAGTAGTGCTAGCGGGAGAGGGGGAGAGACCCAGTACTTC.

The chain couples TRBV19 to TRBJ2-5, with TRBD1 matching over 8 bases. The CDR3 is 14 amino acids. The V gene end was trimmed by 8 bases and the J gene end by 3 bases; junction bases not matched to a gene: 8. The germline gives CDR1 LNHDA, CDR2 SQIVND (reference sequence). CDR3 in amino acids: CASRTTGGKETQYF. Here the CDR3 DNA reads TGTGCCAGTCGCACAACAGGGGGAAAAGAGACCCAGTACTTC.